Listed below are T cell receptor beta chains from one sample, sequenced in a study of shared clonotypes between healthy human individuals. Libraries were prepared by immunoSEQ multiplex PCR; TCRdb keeps only in-frame clonotypes and omits some of them. Of roughly 2,000,000 clones in the sample, 90% to 95% were seen once. Sequencing was done on a sample of naive CD8+ T cells from PBMCs. The receptors originated from a man aged 18 to 35 in good health. Some clones in this sample may be carry-over from other donors' samples. The CDR3 runs from the conserved cysteine through the conserved F or W. The order of the fields is clone size, CDR3 length, V gene, J gene, CDR3 protein. Clone size is given for some rows only: seen once, a few or many times, or a class if the clone is expanded.

size: NA; length: 14; V: TRBV2; J: TRBJ2-7; CDR3: CASSFTGSHYEQYF
size: NA; length: 13; V: TRBV27; J: TRBJ1-2; CDR3: CASKPDYNYGYTF
size: NA; length: 18; V: TRBV27; J: TRBJ2-7; CDR3: CASSLDRGRPTKPYEQYF
size: once; length: 16; V: TRBV6-6; J: TRBJ2-3; CDR3: CASSYLAGEMPDTQYF
size: NA; length: 14; V: TRBV6-5; J: TRBJ2-1; CDR3: CASTSQGLGNEQFF
size: NA; length: 11; V: TRBV7-8; J: TRBJ2-1; CDR3: CASSRRGEQFF
size: NA; length: 15; V: TRBV7-8; J: TRBJ2-7; CDR3: CASSSRAGGDYEQYF
size: NA; length: 15; V: TRBV4-1; J: TRBJ2-7; CDR3: CASSQDHPGVYEQYF
size: NA; length: 17; V: TRBV14; J: TRBJ2-6; CDR3: CASSQDHPGFGANVLTF
size: NA; length: 15; V: TRBV9; J: TRBJ2-7; CDR3: CASSVESGPNYEQYF
size: NA; length: 12; V: TRBV11-2; J: TRBJ2-7; CDR3: CASSFRSYEQYF
size: NA; length: 19; V: TRBV9; J: TRBJ2-3; CDR3: CASSVVPGGLTQFSDTQYF
size: few; length: 16; V: TRBV4-3; J: TRBJ1-1; CDR3: CASSQENARVNTEAFF
size: once; length: 15; V: TRBV7-9; J: TRBJ2-3; CDR3: CASSPRGSSTDTQYF
size: NA; length: 13; V: TRBV6-5; J: TRBJ2-7; CDR3: CASSFDRAHEQYF
size: NA; length: 15; V: TRBV28; J: TRBJ1-5; CDR3: CASSLGTGGSQPQHF
size: NA; length: 12; V: TRBV5-4; J: TRBJ2-1; CDR3: CASSSSGREQFF
size: NA; length: 13; V: TRBV7-9; J: TRBJ2-7; CDR3: CASSLSGLREQYF
size: NA; length: 15; V: TRBV13; J: TRBJ1-1; CDR3: CASSLRQGPHTEAFF
size: NA; length: 13; V: TRBV9; J: TRBJ1-1; CDR3: CASSPRGGSEAFF
size: once; length: 14; V: TRBV7-8; J: TRBJ2-1; CDR3: CASSSGRSYNEQFF
size: NA; length: 14; V: TRBV6-6; J: TRBJ2-7; CDR3: CASSRSGGTDEQYF
size: NA; length: 10; V: TRBV7-6; J: TRBJ2-5; CDR3: CASRGETQYF
size: once; length: 16; V: TRBV15; J: TRBJ1-1; CDR3: CATSREGEGWRNEAFF
size: NA; length: 15; V: TRBV11-2; J: TRBJ2-3; CDR3: CASSFARQSTDTQYF
size: NA; length: 14; V: TRBV6-5; J: TRBJ2-7; CDR3: CASSSRTGLYEQYF
size: NA; length: 17; V: TRBV11-2; J: TRBJ2-1; CDR3: CASSPSYRRPVDNEQFF
size: NA; length: 15; V: TRBV28; J: TRBJ2-7; CDR3: CASSFPRRAYYEQYF
size: once; length: 15; V: TRBV7-8; J: TRBJ2-7; CDR3: CASSLDRQSSYEQYF
size: NA; length: 14; V: TRBV27; J: TRBJ1-1; CDR3: CASSDGGGNTEAFF
size: NA; length: 16; V: TRBV4-1; J: TRBJ2-5; CDR3: CASSQEWGLAGETQYF
size: NA; length: 11; V: TRBV20-1; J: TRBJ2-7; CDR3: CRGEGAYEQYF
size: NA; length: 13; V: TRBV28; J: TRBJ2-1; CDR3: CASRRWREVEQFF
size: NA; length: 19; V: TRBV21-1; J: TRBJ2-1; CDR3: CASSKGVWGLAGTYNEQFF
size: NA; length: 15; V: TRBV27; J: TRBJ2-5; CDR3: CASSSRYRGGETQYF
size: NA; length: 14; V: TRBV28; J: TRBJ2-7; CDR3: CASSSGYRVNEQYF
size: NA; length: 15; V: TRBV30; J: TRBJ1-6; CDR3: CAWSTKQGPNSPLHF
size: once; length: 13; V: TRBV28; J: TRBJ2-7; CDR3: CASSPGGTYEQYF
size: NA; length: 17; V: TRBV7-8; J: TRBJ2-1; CDR3: CASSIRLAGDLNNEQFF
size: once; length: 12; V: TRBV6-6; J: TRBJ2-7; CDR3: CASSLLGSWQYF
size: NA; length: 14; V: TRBV28; J: TRBJ2-5; CDR3: CASSPDLARETQYF
size: NA; length: 17; V: TRBV13; J: TRBJ2-7; CDR3: CASSSGQGWKSSYEQYF
size: once; length: 16; V: TRBV5-8; J: TRBJ2-4; CDR3: CASSLTGGGPGNIQYF
size: NA; length: 14; V: TRBV7-3; J: TRBJ2-3; CDR3: CASSHAGSTDTQYF
size: NA; length: 18; V: TRBV28; J: TRBJ1-5; CDR3: CASSFRTGTGSSNQPQHF